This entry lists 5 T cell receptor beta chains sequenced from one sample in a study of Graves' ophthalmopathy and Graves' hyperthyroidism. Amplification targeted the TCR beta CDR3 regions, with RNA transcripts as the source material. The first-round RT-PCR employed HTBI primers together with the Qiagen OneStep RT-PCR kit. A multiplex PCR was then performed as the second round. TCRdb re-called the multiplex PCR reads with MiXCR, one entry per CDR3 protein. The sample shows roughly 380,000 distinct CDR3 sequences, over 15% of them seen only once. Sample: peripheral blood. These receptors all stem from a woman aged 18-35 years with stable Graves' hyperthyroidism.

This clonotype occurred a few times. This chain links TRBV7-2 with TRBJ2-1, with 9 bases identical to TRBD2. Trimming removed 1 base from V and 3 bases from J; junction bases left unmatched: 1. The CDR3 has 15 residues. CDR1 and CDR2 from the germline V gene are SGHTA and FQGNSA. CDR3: CASSLGSGGYNEQFF. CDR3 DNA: TGTGCCAGCAGCTTAGGTAGCGGGGGCTACAATGAGCAGTTCTTC. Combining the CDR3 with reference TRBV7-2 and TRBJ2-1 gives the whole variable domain GAGVSQSPSNKVTEKGKDVELRCDPISGHTALYWYRQSLGQGLEFLIYFQGNSAPDKSGLPSDRFSAERTGGSVSTLTIQRTQQEDSAVYLCASSLGSGGYNEQFFGPGTRLTVL.

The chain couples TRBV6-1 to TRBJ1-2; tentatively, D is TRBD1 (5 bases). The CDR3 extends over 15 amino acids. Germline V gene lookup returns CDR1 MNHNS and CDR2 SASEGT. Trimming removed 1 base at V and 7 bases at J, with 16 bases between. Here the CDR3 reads CASSEDNHGGVGYTF. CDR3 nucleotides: TGTGCCAGCAGTGAAGACAACCATGGAGGGGTTGGCTACACCTTC.

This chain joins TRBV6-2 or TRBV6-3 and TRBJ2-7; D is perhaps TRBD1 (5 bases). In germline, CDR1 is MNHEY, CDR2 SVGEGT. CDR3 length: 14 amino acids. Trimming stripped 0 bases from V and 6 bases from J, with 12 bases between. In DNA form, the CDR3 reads TGTGCCAGCAGTTACTCGATCCAGGGTAGCGAGCAGTACTTC. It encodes CASSYSIQGSEQYF.

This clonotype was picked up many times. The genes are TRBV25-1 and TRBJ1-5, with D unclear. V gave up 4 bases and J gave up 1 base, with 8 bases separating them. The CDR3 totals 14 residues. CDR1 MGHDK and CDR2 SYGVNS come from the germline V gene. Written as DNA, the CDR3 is TGTGCCAGCAGTGGCTGGGAAAGCAATCAGCCCCAGCATTTT. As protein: CASSGWESNQPQHF.

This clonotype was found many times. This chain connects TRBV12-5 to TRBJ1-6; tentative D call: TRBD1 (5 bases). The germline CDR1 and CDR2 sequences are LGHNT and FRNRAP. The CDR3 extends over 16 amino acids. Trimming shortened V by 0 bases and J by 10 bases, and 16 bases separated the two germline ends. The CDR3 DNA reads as TGTGCTAGTGGTTTGGTACCTGGTGCCTCAGGGTCACCCCTCCACTTT. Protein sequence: CASGLVPGASGSPLHF.